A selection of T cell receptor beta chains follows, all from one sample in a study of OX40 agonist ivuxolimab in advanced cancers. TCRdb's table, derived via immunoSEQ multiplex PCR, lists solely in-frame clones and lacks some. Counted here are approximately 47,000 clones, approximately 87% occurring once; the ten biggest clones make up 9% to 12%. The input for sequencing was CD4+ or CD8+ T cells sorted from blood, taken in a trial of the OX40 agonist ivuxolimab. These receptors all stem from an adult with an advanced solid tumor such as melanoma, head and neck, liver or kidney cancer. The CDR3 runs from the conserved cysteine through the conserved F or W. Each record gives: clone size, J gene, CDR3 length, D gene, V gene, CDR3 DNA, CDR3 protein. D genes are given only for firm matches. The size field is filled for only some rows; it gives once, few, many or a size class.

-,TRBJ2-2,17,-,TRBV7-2,TGTGCCAGCAGCTTATCAACAGAACCCCCCTTCGACGGGGAGCTGTTTTTT,CASSLSTEPPFDGELFF
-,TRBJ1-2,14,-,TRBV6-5,TGTGCCAGCAGTTACTCGAACACTCTGAATGGCTACACCTTC,CASSYSNTLNGYTF
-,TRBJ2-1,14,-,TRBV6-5,TGTGCCAGCAGTTACGTCGGCCGGGCCAATGAGCAGTTCTTC,CASSYVGRANEQFF
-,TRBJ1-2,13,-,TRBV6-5,TGTGCCAGCAGTTTTAGGGGGAACTATGGCTACACCTTC,CASSFRGNYGYTF
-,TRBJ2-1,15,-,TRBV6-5,TGTGCCAGCAGTTCCCCTTGGAGCTCCTACAATGAGCAGTTCTTC,CASSSPWSSYNEQFF
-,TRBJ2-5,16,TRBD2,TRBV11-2,TGTGCCAGCAGCCTGTACTCTAGCGGGAGAGGAGAGACCCAGTACTTC,CASSLYSSGRGETQYF
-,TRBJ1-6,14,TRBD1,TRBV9,TGTGCCAGTTCAGGGGGATTCTCAAATTCACCCCTCCACTTT,CASSGGFSNSPLHF
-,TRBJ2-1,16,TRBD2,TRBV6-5,TGTGCCAGCAGTTACTCGCCGTATGGGACTAGTGATGAGCAGTTCTTC,CASSYSPYGTSDEQFF
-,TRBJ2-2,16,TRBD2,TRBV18,TGTGCCAGCTCTAAAACTAGCGGGTCGGACACCGGGGAGCTGTTTTTT,CASSKTSGSDTGELFF
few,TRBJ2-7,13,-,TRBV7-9,TGTGCCAGCAGCTCCTCCGGGAGCTACGAGCAGTACTTC,CASSSSGSYEQYF
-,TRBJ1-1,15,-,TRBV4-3,TGCGCCAGCAGCCAAGGCGGGGCATTGAACACTGAAGCTTTCTTT,CASSQGGALNTEAFF
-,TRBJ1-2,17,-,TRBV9,TGTGCCAGCAGCGTAGACCCTAAACAGGGATCTAACTATGGCTACACCTTC,CASSVDPKQGSNYGYTF
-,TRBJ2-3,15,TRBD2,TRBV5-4,TGTGCCAGCAGCTTGCCCAGCGGGGTTACAGATACGCAGTATTTT,CASSLPSGVTDTQYF
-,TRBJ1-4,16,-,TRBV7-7,TGTGCTAGCAGCCCGGGGACAAAGGCAACTAATGAAAAACTGTTTTTT,CASSPGTKATNEKLFF
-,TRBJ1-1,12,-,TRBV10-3,TGTGCCATGTCTCGGGGGAACACTGAAGCTTTCTTT,CAMSRGNTEAFF
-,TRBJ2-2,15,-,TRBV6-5,TGTGCCAGCAGTTACGTTTGGACAGCGCACCGGGAGCTGTTTTTT,CASSYVWTAHRELFF
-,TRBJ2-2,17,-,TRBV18,TGTGCCAGCTCACCACCGATCCGGGGGTGGTCGCCCGGGGAGCTGTTTTTT,CASSPPIRGWSPGELFF
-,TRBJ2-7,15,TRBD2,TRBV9,TGTGCCAGCAGCGTGGGCGGGGGGGCCACCTACGAGCAGTACTTC,CASSVGGGATYEQYF
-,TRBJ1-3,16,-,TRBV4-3,TGCGCCAGCAGCCAAGATGGGTTGGTTTCGGGAAACACCATATATTTT,CASSQDGLVSGNTIYF
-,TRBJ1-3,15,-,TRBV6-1,TGTGCCAGCAGTGAAGGGGGAGGTTTTAGGGGCACCATATATTTT,CASSEGGGFRGTIYF